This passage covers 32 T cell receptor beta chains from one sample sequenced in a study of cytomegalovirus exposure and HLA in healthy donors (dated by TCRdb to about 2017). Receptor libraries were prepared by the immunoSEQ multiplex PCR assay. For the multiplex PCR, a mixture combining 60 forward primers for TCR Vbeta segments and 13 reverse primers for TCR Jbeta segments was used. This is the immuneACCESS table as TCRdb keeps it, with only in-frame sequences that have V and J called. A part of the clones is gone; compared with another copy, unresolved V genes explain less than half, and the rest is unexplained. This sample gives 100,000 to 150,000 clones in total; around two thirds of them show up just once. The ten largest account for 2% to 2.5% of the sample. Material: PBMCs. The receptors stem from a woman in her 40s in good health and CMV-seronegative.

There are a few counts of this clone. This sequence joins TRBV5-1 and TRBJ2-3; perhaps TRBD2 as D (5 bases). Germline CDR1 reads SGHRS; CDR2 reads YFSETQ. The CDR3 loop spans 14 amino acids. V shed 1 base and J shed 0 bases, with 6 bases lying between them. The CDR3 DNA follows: TGCGCCAGCAGCTTGCGGGGTAGCACAGATACGCAGTATTTT. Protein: CASSLRGSTDTQYF. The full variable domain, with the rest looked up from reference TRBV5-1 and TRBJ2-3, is KAGVTQTPRYLIKTRGQQVTLSCSPISGHRSVSWYQQTPGQGLQFLFEYFSETQRNKGNFPGRFSGRQFSNSRSEMNVSTLELGDSALYLCASSLRGSTDTQYFGPGTRLTVL.

DNA of the CDR3: TGCGCCAGCACCCCAGGAGGGATCTATGGCTACACCTTC. This sequence encodes CASTPGGIYGYTF. The chain links TRBV5-1 to TRBJ1-2; D not resolved. Germline CDR1 and CDR2: SGHRS and YFSETQ. This CDR3 region has 13 residues. V lost 6 bases and J 4 bases, leaving 13 bases between the germline ends.

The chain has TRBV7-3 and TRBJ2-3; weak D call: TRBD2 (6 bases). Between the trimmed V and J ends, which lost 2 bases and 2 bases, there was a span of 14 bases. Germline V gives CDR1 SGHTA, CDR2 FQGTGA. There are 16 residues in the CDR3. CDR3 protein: CASSLGPAGTTDTQYF. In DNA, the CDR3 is TGTGCCAGCAGCTTAGGTCCTGCGGGGACCACAGATACGCAGTATTTT.

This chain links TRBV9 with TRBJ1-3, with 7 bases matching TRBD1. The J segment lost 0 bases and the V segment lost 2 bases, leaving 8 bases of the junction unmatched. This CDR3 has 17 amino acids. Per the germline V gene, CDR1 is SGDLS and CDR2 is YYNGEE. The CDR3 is CASSVSDRAASGNTIYF. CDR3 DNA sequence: TGTGCCAGCAGCGTCAGCGACAGGGCGGCCTCTGGAAACACCATATATTTT.

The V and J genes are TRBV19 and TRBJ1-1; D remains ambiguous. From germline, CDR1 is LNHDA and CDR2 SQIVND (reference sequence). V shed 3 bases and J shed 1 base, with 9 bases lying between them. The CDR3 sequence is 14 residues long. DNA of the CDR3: TGTGCCAGTAGTATCGGGGTGGGGAACACTGAAGCTTTCTTT. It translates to CASSIGVGNTEAFF.

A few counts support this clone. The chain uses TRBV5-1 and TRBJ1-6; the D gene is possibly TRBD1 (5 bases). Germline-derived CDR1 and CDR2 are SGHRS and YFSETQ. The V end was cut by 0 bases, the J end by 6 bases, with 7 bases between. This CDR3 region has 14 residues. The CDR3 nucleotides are TGCGCCAGCAGCTTGGAGGGGTCTAATTCACCCCTCCACTTT. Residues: CASSLEGSNSPLHF.

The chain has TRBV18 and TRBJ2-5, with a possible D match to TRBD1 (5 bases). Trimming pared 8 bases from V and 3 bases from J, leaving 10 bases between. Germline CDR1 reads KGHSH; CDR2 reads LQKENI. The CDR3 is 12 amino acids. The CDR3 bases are TGTGCCAGCCGAGTCAGGGAAGAGACCCAGTACTTC. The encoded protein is CASRVREETQYF.

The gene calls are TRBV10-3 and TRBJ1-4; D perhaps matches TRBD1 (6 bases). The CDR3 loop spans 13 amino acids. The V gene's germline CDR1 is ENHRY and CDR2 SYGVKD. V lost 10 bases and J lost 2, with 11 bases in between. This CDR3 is CATSQGTNEKLFF. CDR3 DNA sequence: TGTGCCACCTCTCAGGGGACTAATGAAAAACTGTTTTTT.

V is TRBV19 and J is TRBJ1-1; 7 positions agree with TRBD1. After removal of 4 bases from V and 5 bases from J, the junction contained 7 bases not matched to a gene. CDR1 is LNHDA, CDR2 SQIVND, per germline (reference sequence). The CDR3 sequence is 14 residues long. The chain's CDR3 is CASSRDSSRTEAFF. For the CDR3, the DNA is TGTGCCAGTAGTAGGGACAGTTCTCGGACTGAAGCTTTCTTT.

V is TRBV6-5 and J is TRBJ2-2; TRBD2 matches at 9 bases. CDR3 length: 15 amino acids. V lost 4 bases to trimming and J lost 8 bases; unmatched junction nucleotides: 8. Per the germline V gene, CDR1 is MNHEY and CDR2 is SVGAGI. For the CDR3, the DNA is TGTGCCAGCAGTTTAGCGGGGGTCCCGGGAGGGGAGCTGTTTTTT. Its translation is CASSLAGVPGGELFF.

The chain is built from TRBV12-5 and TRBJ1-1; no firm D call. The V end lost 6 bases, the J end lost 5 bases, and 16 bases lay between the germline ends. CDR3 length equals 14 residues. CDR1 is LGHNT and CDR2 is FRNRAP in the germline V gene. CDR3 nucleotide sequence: TGTGCTAGTGGACTGACATCCTACGGAACTGAAGCTTTCTTT. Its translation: CASGLTSYGTEAFF. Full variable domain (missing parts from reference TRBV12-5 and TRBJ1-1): DARVTQTPRHKVTEMGQEVTMRCQPILGHNTVFWYRQTMMQGLELLAYFRNRAPLDDSGMPKDRFSAEMPDATLATLKIQPSEPRDSAVYFCASGLTSYGTEAFFGQGTRLTVV.

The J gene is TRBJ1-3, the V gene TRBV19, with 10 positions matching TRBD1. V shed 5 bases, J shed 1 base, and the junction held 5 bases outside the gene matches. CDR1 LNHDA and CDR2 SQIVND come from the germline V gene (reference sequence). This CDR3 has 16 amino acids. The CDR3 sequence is CASSPRDRGSGNTIYF. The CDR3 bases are TGTGCCAGTAGTCCCCGGGACAGGGGATCTGGAAACACCATATATTTT.

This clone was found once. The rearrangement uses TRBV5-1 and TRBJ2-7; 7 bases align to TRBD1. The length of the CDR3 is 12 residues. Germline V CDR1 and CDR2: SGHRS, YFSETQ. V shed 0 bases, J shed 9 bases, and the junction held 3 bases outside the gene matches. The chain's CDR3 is CASSLAGTVQYF. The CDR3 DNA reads TGCGCCAGCAGCTTGGCCGGGACAGTGCAGTACTTC.

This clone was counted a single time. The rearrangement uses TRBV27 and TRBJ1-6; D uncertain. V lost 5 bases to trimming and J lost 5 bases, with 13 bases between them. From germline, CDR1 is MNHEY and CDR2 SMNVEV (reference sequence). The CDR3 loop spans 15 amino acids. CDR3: CASSQSRNNNSPLHF. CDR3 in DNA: TGTGCCAGCAGTCAGTCCCGAAACAATAATTCACCCCTCCACTTT.

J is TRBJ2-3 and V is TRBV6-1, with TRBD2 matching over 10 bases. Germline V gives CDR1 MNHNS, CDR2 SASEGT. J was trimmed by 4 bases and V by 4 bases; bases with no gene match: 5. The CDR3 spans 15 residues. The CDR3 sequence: CASSVERGGADTQYF. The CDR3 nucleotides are TGTGCCAGCAGTGTGGAGCGGGGGGGTGCAGATACGCAGTATTTT.

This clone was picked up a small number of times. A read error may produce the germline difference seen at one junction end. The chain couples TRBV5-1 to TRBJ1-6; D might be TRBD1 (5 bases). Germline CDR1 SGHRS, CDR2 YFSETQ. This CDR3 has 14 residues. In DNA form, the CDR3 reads TGCGCCAGCGGCTTGGAGGAGGGACGGCCACCCCTCCACTTT. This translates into CASGLEEGRPPLHF. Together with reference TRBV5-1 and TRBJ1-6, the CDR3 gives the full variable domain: KAGVTQTPRYLIKTRGQQVTLSCSPISGHRSVSWYQQTPGQGLQFLFEYFSETQRNKGNFPGRFSGRQFSNSRSEMNVSTLELGDSALYLCASGLEEGRPPLHFGNGTRLTVT.

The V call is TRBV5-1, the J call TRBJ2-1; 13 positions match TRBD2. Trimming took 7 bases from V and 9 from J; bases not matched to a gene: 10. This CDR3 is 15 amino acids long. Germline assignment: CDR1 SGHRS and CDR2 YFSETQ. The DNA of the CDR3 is TGCGCCAGCGGCAAAGGACTAGCGGGGGAGGGTGAGCAGTTCTTC. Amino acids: CASGKGLAGEGEQFF. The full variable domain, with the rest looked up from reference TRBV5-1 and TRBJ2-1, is KAGVTQTPRYLIKTRGQQVTLSCSPISGHRSVSWYQQTPGQGLQFLFEYFSETQRNKGNFPGRFSGRQFSNSRSEMNVSTLELGDSALYLCASGKGLAGEGEQFFGPGTRLTVL.

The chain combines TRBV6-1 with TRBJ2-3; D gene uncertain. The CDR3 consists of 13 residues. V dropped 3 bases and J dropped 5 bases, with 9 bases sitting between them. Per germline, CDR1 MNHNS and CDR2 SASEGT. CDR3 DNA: TGTGCCAGCAGTGAGGTGGAGTTAGATACGCAGTATTTT. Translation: CASSEVELDTQYF.

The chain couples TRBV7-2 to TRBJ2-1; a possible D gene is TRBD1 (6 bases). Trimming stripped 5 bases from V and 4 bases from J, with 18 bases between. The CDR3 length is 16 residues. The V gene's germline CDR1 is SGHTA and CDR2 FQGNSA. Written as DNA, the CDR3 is TGTGCCAGCAGCCTACGTCGAGGTCAGGGGTACAATGAGCAGTTCTTC. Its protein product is CASSLRRGQGYNEQFF. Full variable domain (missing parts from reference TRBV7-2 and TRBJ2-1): GAGVSQSPSNKVTEKGKDVELRCDPISGHTALYWYRQSLGQGLEFLIYFQGNSAPDKSGLPSDRFSAERTGGSVSTLTIQRTQQEDSAVYLCASSLRRGQGYNEQFFGPGTRLTVL.

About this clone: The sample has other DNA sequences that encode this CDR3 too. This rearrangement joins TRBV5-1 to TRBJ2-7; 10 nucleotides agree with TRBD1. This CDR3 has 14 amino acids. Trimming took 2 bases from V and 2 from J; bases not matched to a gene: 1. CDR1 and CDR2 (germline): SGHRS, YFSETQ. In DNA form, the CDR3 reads TGCGCCAGCAGCTTCGGGACAGGGGCCTACGAGCAGTACTTC. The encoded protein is CASSFGTGAYEQYF. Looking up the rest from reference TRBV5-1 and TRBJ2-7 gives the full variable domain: KAGVTQTPRYLIKTRGQQVTLSCSPISGHRSVSWYQQTPGQGLQFLFEYFSETQRNKGNFPGRFSGRQFSNSRSEMNVSTLELGDSALYLCASSFGTGAYEQYFGPGTRLTVT.

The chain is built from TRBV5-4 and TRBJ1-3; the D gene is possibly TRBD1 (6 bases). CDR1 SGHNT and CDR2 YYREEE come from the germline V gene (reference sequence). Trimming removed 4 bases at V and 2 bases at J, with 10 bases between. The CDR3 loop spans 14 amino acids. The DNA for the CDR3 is TGTGCCAGCAGCCACACAGGGCCTGGAAACACCATATATTTT. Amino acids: CASSHTGPGNTIYF.

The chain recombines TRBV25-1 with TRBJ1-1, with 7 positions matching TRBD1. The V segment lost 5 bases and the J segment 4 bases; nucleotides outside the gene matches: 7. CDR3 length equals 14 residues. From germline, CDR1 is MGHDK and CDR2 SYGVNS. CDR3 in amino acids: CASSRRQGGTEAFF. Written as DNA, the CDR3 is TGTGCCAGCAGTCGACGACAGGGTGGCACTGAAGCTTTCTTT.

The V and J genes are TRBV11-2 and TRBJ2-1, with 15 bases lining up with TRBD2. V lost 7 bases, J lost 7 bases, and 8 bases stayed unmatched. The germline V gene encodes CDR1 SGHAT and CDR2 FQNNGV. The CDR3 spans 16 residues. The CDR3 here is CASIPGLAGGQNEQFF. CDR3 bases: TGTGCCAGCATTCCGGGACTAGCGGGGGGACAGAATGAGCAGTTCTTC. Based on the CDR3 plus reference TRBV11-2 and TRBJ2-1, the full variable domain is EAGVAQSPRYKIIEKRQSVAFWCNPISGHATLYWYQQILGQGPKLLIQFQNNGVVDDSQLPKDRFSAERLKGVDSTLKIQPAKLEDSAVYLCASIPGLAGGQNEQFFGPGTRLTVL.

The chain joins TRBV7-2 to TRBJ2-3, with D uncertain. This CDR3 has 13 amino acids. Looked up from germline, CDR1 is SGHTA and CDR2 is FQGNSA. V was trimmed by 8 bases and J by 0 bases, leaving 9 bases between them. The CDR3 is CASGPTSTDTQYF. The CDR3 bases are TGTGCCAGCGGGCCGACAAGCACAGATACGCAGTATTTT.

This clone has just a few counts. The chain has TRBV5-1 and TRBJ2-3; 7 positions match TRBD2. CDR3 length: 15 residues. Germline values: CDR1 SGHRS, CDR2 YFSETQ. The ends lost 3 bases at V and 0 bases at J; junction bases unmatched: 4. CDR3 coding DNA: TGCGCCAGCAGCTGGGAGGGCGTTAGCACAGATACGCAGTATTTT. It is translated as CASSWEGVSTDTQYF.

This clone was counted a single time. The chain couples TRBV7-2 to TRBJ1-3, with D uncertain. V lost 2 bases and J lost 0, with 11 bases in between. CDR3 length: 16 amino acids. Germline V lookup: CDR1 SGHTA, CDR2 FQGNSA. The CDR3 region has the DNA TGTGCCAGCAGCTTAAGTCTAACCCGCTCTGGAAACACCATATATTTT. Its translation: CASSLSLTRSGNTIYF. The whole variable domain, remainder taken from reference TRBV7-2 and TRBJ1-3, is GAGVSQSPSNKVTEKGKDVELRCDPISGHTALYWYRQSLGQGLEFLIYFQGNSAPDKSGLPSDRFSAERTGGSVSTLTIQRTQQEDSAVYLCASSLSLTRSGNTIYFGEGSWLTVV.

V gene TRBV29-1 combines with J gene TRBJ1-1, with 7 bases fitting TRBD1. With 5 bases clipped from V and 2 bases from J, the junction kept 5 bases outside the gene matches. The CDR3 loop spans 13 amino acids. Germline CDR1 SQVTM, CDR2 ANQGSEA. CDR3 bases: TGCAGCGTTAACCGGGACAGAAACACTGAAGCTTTCTTT. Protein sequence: CSVNRDRNTEAFF.

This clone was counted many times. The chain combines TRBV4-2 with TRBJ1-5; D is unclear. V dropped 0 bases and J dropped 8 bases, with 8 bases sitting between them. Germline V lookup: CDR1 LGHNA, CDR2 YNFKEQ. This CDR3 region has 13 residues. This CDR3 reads CASSQDSVEPQHF. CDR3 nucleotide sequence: TGTGCCAGCAGCCAAGATTCGGTAGAGCCCCAGCATTTT.

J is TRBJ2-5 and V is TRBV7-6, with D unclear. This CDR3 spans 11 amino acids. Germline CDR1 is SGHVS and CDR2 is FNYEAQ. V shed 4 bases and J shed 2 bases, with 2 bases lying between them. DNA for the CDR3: TGTGCCAGCAGCTCGCAAGAGACCCAGTACTTC. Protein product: CASSSQETQYF.

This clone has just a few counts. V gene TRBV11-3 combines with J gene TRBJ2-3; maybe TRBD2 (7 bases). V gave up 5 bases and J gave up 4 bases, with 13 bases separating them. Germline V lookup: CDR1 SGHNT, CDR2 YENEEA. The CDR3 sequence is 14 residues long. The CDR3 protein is CASSPLGGADTQYF. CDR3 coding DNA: TGTGCCAGCAGCCCCTTAGGGGGGGCAGATACGCAGTATTTT.

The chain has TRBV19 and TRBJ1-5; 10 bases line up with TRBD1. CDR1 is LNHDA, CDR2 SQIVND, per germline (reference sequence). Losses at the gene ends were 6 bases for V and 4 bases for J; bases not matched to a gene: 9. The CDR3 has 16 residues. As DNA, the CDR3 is TGTGCCAGTAGGAGGACCGGGACAGGGGATAATCAGCCCCAGCATTTT. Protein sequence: CASRRTGTGDNQPQHF.

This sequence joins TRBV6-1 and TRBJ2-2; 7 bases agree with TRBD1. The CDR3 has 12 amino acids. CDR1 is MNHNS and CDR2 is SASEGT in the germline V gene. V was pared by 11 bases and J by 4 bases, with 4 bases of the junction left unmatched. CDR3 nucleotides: TGTGCCGGAAACAGGGGCACCGGGGAGCTGTTTTTT. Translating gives CAGNRGTGELFF.